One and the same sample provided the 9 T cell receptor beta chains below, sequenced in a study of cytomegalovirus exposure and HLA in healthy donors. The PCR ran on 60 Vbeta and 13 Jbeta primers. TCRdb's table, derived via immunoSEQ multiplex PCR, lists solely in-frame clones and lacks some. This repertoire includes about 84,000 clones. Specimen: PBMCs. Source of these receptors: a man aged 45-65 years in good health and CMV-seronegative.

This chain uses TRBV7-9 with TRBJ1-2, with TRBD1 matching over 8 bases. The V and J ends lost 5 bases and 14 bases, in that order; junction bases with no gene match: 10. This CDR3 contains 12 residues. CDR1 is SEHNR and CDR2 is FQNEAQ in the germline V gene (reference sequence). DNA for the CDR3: TGTGCCAGCAGCACCGGACAGGGAGTATGGACCTTC. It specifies CASSTGQGVWTF.

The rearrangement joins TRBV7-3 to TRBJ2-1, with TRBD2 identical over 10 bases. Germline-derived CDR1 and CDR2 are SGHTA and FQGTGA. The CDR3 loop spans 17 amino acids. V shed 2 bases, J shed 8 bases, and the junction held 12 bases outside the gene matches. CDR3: CASSLGVTSGVFDEQFF. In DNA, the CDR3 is TGTGCCAGCAGCTTAGGGGTTACTAGCGGGGTTTTCGATGAGCAGTTCTTC.

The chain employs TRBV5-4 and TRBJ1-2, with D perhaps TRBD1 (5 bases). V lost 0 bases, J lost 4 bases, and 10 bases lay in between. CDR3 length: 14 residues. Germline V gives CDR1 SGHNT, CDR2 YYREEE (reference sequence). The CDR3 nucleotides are TGTGCCAGCAGCTTGGATTGGACAATCTATGGCTACACCTTC. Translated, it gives CASSLDWTIYGYTF.

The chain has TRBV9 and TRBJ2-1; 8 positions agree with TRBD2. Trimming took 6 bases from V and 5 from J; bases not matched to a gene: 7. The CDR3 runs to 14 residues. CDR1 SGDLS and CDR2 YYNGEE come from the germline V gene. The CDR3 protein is CASTGGGTNNEQFF. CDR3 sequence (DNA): TGTGCCAGCACCGGGGGGGGGACCAACAATGAGCAGTTCTTC.

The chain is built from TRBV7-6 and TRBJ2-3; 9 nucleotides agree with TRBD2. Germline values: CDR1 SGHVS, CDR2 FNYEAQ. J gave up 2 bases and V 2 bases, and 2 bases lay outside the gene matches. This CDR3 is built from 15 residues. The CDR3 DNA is TGTGCCAGCAGCTTAAGCGGGGGGATCACAGATACGCAGTATTTT. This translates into CASSLSGGITDTQYF. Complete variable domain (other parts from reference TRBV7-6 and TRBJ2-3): GAGVSQSPRYKVTKRGQDVALRCDPISGHVSLYWYRQALGQGPEFLTYFNYEAQQDKSGLPNDRFSAERPEGSISTLTIQRTEQRDSAMYRCASSLSGGITDTQYFGPGTRLTVL.

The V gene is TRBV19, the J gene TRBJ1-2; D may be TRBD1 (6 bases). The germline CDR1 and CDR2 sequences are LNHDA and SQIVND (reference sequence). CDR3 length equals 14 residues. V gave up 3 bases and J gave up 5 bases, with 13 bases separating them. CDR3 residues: CASSINRDLYGYTF. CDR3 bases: TGTGCCAGTAGTATTAACAGGGATTTGTATGGCTACACCTTC.

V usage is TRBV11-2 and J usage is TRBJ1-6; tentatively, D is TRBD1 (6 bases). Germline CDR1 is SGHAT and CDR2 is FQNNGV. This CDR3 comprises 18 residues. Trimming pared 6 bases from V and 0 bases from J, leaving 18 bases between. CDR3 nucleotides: TGTGCCAGCAGTTACCAGGGGTTTTTGAGCTCCTATAATTCACCCCTCCACTTT. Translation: CASSYQGFLSSYNSPLHF.

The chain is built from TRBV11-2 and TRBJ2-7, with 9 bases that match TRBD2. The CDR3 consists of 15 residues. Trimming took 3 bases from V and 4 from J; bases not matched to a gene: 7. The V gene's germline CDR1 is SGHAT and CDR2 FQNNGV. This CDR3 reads CASSFTSGWRYEQYF. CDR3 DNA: TGTGCCAGCAGCTTTACTAGCGGGTGGAGATACGAGCAGTACTTC.

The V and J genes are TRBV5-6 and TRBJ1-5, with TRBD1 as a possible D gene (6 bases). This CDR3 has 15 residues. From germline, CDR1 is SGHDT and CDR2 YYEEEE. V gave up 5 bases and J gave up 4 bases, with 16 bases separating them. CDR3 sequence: CASRPSGAQNQPQHF. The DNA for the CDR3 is TGTGCCAGCAGGCCCTCAGGGGCCCAAAATCAGCCCCAGCATTTT.